These 18 T cell receptor beta chains were all obtained from the same sample, sequenced in a study of cytomegalovirus exposure and HLA in healthy donors. PCR used 60 Vbeta primers and 13 Jbeta primers. TCRdb's copy holds only in-frame clones and misses some; the assay was immunoSEQ multiplex PCR. The table has around 250,000 clones, about nine tenths seen once; the top ten hold less than 2%. Sequencing input: PBMCs. These receptors originate from a girl between 2 and 10 years old in good health and CMV-seronegative.

The V gene is TRBV7-2, the J gene TRBJ2-7; unclear D gene. V lost 3 bases to trimming and J lost 6 bases, with 9 bases between them. The germline V gene has CDR1 SGHTA and CDR2 FQGNSA. This CDR3 region has 12 residues. In DNA, the CDR3 is TGTGCCAGCAGCTTCCTAACAGTCGAGCAGTACTTC. It encodes CASSFLTVEQYF.

As DNA, the CDR3 is TGTGCCAGCTCACCTGTTCCGGGACAGGGGGCGGAGCAGTACTTC. Translation gives CASSPVPGQGAEQYF. The genes are TRBV18 and TRBJ2-7, with TRBD1 identical over 12 bases. CDR3 length: 15 residues. Germline V CDR1 and CDR2: KGHSH, LQKENI. V lost 3 bases and J lost 7; bases outside the gene matches: 7.

This chain uses TRBV15 with TRBJ2-2; weak D call: TRBD1 (6 bases). The CDR3 contains 14 residues. With 1 base removed from V and 4 bases from J, the gap between germline ends came to 7 bases. CDR1 LNHNV and CDR2 YYDKDF come from the germline V gene (reference sequence). The CDR3 coding sequence is TGTGCCACCAGCAGAGGGGGGCCCACCGGGGAGCTGTTTTTT. Translated, it gives CATSRGGPTGELFF.

The CDR3 is CASSKGRGVEELFF. DNA of the CDR3: TGTGCCAGCAGCAAAGGCAGGGGAGTCGAGGAGCTGTTTTTT. The chain links TRBV21-1 to TRBJ2-2; the D segment call TRBD1 is taken from the table without a DNA check. TRBV21-1 is given as a pseudogene. This CDR3 has 14 amino acids.

This rearrangement joins TRBV7-9 to TRBJ2-1; a weak D match, TRBD2 (5 bases). Germline CDR1 reads SEHNR; CDR2 reads FQNEAQ (reference sequence). V was pared by 4 bases and J by 5 bases, with 18 bases between. There are 16 residues in the CDR3. CDR3 loop: CASSSTSGLGNNEQFF. CDR3 bases: TGTGCCAGCAGCTCCACGAGCGGCCTAGGAAACAATGAGCAGTTCTTC.

The chain combines TRBV6-5 with TRBJ1-2; a possible D gene is TRBD1 (5 bases). This CDR3 is 13 amino acids long. Germline lookup yields CDR1 MNHEY and CDR2 SVGAGI. V lost 5 bases and J 4 bases, leaving 11 bases between the germline ends. The CDR3 DNA reads TGTGCCAGCAGTAGGGGTAGGGGCTATGGCTACACCTTC. This codes for CASSRGRGYGYTF.

The chain is built from TRBV14 and TRBJ1-3; D not resolved. This CDR3 contains 14 residues. Trimming removed 4 bases from V and 5 bases from J, with 12 bases in between. Germline loops: CDR1 SGHDN, CDR2 FVKESK. The CDR3, as DNA: TGTGCCAGCAGCCTAAATTCCTGGCGAAACACCATATATTTT. Its translation is CASSLNSWRNTIYF.

The J gene is TRBJ1-2, the V gene TRBV5-1, with a tentative D call TRBD1 (5 bases). CDR1 is SGHRS, CDR2 YFSETQ, per germline. The CDR3 is 15 residues long. Trimming stripped 0 bases from V and 2 bases from J, with 11 bases between. The CDR3 DNA sequence: TGCGCCAGCAGCTTGGAGGCAGGGCCGAACTATGGCTACACCTTC. The encoded protein is CASSLEAGPNYGYTF.

V gene TRBV19 combines with J gene TRBJ1-5; perhaps TRBD1 as D (6 bases). Trimming removed 1 base from V and 6 bases from J, with 19 bases in between. This CDR3 contains 17 residues. Germline V gene sequence: CDR1 LNHDA, CDR2 SQIVND (reference sequence). DNA of the CDR3: TGTGCCAGTAGTATAGTAAACCCGGGGGGCGTTGGTCAGCCCCAGCATTTT. This encodes CASSIVNPGGVGQPQHF.

In this sample, this clone turned up once. The rearrangement links TRBV7-8 to TRBJ2-2; 10 bases match TRBD2. Per the germline V gene, CDR1 is SGHVS and CDR2 is FQNEAQ. The CDR3 sequence is 15 residues long. V was pared by 1 base and J by 6 bases, with 2 bases of the junction left unmatched. CDR3 DNA sequence: TGTGCCAGCAGCTTAGTAGCGGGGGGCTCCGGGGAGCTGTTTTTT. Translated: CASSLVAGGSGELFF.

The chain is built from TRBV27 and TRBJ1-6; TRBD1 is a possible D gene (6 bases). CDR1 and CDR2 (germline): MNHEY, SMNVEV (reference sequence). The CDR3 totals 15 residues. Trimming took 6 bases from V and 2 from J, leaving 11 bases between them. CDR3 loop: CASRAGTTYNSPLHF. CDR3 bases: TGTGCCAGCAGGGCCGGGACAACCTATAATTCACCCCTCCACTTT.

This sequence joins TRBV4-1 and TRBJ2-2, with 7 bases fitting TRBD2. The germline CDR1 and CDR2 sequences are MGHRA and YSYEKL. The CDR3 is made up of 17 amino acids. The V segment lost 5 bases and the J segment 0 bases; nucleotides outside the gene matches: 9. CDR3 DNA sequence: TGCGCCAGCAGCGCCGGGAACGGGGGGACGAACACCGGGGAGCTGTTTTTT. Encoded protein: CASSAGNGGTNTGELFF.

This clone was observed a handful of times. This chain links TRBV6-5 with TRBJ1-1, with 7 bases lining up with TRBD1. J lost 3 bases, V lost 6 bases, and 4 bases had no gene match. In germline, CDR1 is MNHEY, CDR2 SVGAGI. The CDR3 loop spans 13 amino acids. The DNA for the CDR3 is TGTGCCAGCAGGCATACAGGGGACACTGAAGCTTTCTTT. Amino acids: CASRHTGDTEAFF.

The gene calls are TRBV5-4 and TRBJ2-5, with 9 bases matching TRBD2. The CDR3 runs to 16 residues. CDR1 is SGHNT and CDR2 is YYREEE in the germline V gene (reference sequence). V lost 0 bases and J lost 5; bases outside the gene matches: 8. The CDR3, as DNA: TGTGCCAGCAGCTTGGTCATAGCGGGAGTTGACGAGACCCAGTACTTC. This sequence encodes CASSLVIAGVDETQYF.

With respect to this clone: At the DNA level, this CDR3 is encoded by other sequences in the same sample as well. J is TRBJ2-7 and V is TRBV5-4; possibly TRBD2 for D (6 bases). Looked up from germline, CDR1 is SGHNT and CDR2 is YYREEE (reference sequence). Trimming cost V 4 bases and J 0 bases, with 14 bases left between them. The CDR3 has 15 residues. The CDR3 loop is CASSLGGKSSYEQYF. The CDR3 region has the DNA TGTGCCAGCAGCCTGGGAGGAAAGAGCTCCTACGAGCAGTACTTC.

The chain uses TRBV6-5 and TRBJ2-3; 8 bases fit TRBD2. Trimming removed 5 bases from V and 2 bases from J; junction bases left unmatched: 6. The germline gives CDR1 MNHEY, CDR2 SVGAGI. The CDR3 has 15 amino acids. The CDR3 sequence is CASSGPSGYTDTQYF. DNA of the CDR3: TGTGCCAGCAGTGGCCCTAGCGGGTACACAGATACGCAGTATTTT.

This clone appeared a single time. The chain employs TRBV2 and TRBJ1-4; weak D call: TRBD1 (6 bases). The V gene's germline CDR1 is SNHLY and CDR2 FYNNEI. This CDR3 has 14 amino acids. The V end was cut by 3 bases, the J end by 7 bases, with 12 bases between. The CDR3 sequence: CASSDAGGGEKLFF. The CDR3 coding sequence is TGTGCCAGCAGTGATGCGGGGGGCGGTGAAAAACTGTTTTTT.

This rearrangement joins TRBV6-1 to TRBJ2-5; 9 bases line up with TRBD1. The CDR3 extends over 14 amino acids. V was pared by 6 bases and J by 4 bases, with 6 bases of the junction left unmatched. Germline CDR1 MNHNS, CDR2 SASEGT. CDR3 in amino acids: CASRTGGGRETQYF. CDR3 nucleotides: TGTGCCAGCAGGACAGGGGGGGGGCGAGAGACCCAGTACTTC.